This entry lists 18 T cell receptor beta chains sequenced from one sample in a study of blood T cell repertoires in COVID-19. Using immunoSEQ multiplex PCR, the repertoire was profiled, and TCRdb retains in-frame clones only, with some absent. This sample has 80,000 to 100,000 clones, with 85% to 90% found just once. Input material: peripheral blood. These receptors were collected from a woman in her fifties or sixties in a cohort sampled during active or convalescent COVID-19.

V gene TRBV19 combines with J gene TRBJ2-7; tentatively, D is TRBD2 (6 bases). The CDR3 spans 15 residues. Trimming took off 3 bases at V and 3 bases at J, with 15 bases between the two ends. Germline CDR1 LNHDA, CDR2 SQIVND (reference sequence). The chain's CDR3 is CASSIRPGGYYEQYF. CDR3 DNA sequence: TGTGCCAGTAGTATCCGTCCCGGGGGTTACTACGAGCAGTACTTC. Using reference TRBV19 and TRBJ2-7 for the parts outside the CDR3, the full variable domain is DGGITQSPKYLFRKEGQNVTLSCEQNLNHDAMYWYRQDPGQGLRLIYYSQIVNDFQKGDIAEGYSVSREKKESFPLTVTSAQKNPTAFYLCASSIRPGGYYEQYFGPGTRLTVT.

The chain is built from TRBV11-2 and TRBJ1-3, with D possibly being TRBD1 (6 bases). CDR3 length equals 15 residues. The germline gives CDR1 SGHAT, CDR2 FQNNGV. Trimming removed 5 bases at V and 4 bases at J, with 15 bases between. The CDR3 region is CASSPQGLSGNTIYF. The CDR3 DNA reads TGTGCCAGCAGCCCACAGGGATTGTCCGGAAACACCATATATTTT.

This sequence joins TRBV21-1 and TRBJ2-2; the table's D call TRBD2 went unverified against the DNA. TRBV21-1 is a documented pseudogene. This CDR3 has 19 residues. The chain's CDR3 is CASSKWTSGSPMIGGELFF. CDR3 coding DNA: TGTGCCAGCAGCAAATGGACTAGCGGGAGCCCCATGATTGGCGGGGAGCTGTTTTTT.

The V gene is TRBV19, the J gene TRBJ2-2; 9 nucleotides agree with TRBD2. Germline values: CDR1 LNHDA, CDR2 SQIVND (reference sequence). Trimming cost V 3 bases and J 6 bases; bases outside gene matches: 5. This CDR3 is 15 amino acids long. CDR3 region: CASSISGGLSGELFF. The CDR3 nucleotides are TGTGCCAGTAGTATTAGCGGGGGCCTGTCCGGGGAGCTGTTTTTT.

This clone has a handful of counts. The chain links TRBV25-1 to TRBJ2-3, with TRBD2 matching over 9 bases. J was trimmed by 2 bases and V by 5 bases; bases with no gene match: 2. The CDR3 sequence is 14 residues long. Germline V gene lookup returns CDR1 MGHDK and CDR2 SYGVNS. For the CDR3, the DNA is TGTGCCAGCAGTTGGACTAGCGCCACAGATACGCAGTATTTT. As protein: CASSWTSATDTQYF. The variable domain in full, with the rest retrieved from reference TRBV25-1 and TRBJ2-3, is EADIYQTPRYLVIGTGKKITLECSQTMGHDKMYWYQQDPGMELHLIHYSYGVNSTEKGDLSSESTVSRIRTEHFPLTLESARPSHTSQYLCASSWTSATDTQYFGPGTRLTVL.

The J gene is TRBJ2-7, the V gene TRBV5-1; no firm D call. CDR3 size: 14 residues. The V gene lost 1 base and the J gene lost 2 bases, with 10 bases spanning the gap. From germline, CDR1 is SGHRS and CDR2 YFSETQ. CDR3 protein: CASSLLPGAYEQYF. The CDR3 DNA reads as TGCGCCAGCAGCTTGCTACCCGGAGCCTACGAGCAGTACTTC.

This clone was found once. V and J are TRBV5-3 and TRBJ2-1; TRBD2 matches at 13 bases. TRBV5-3 is flagged as an ORF with uncertain function. The CDR3 is 17 amino acids. Unmatched junction bases numbered 6, after V lost 0 bases and J lost 6 bases. The CDR3 loop is CARSLGPGLAGPNEQFF. The CDR3 bases are TGTGCCAGAAGCTTGGGGCCGGGACTAGCGGGACCCAATGAGCAGTTCTTC.

Only a few counts were recorded for this clone. The chain recombines TRBV7-9 with TRBJ1-1; D ambiguous. The V and J ends lost 5 bases and 11 bases respectively, with 15 bases between them. This CDR3 region has 12 residues. CDR1 and CDR2 from the germline V gene are SEHNR and FQNEAQ (reference sequence). The CDR3 DNA reads TGTGCCAGCAGCCTCGAGCCTCCCCCCGCTTTCTTT. This encodes CASSLEPPPAFF.

V gene TRBV19 combines with J gene TRBJ1-3; no reliable D call. CDR1 and CDR2 (germline): LNHDA, SQIVND (reference sequence). The CDR3 contains 15 residues. V dropped 8 bases and J dropped 0 bases, with 14 bases sitting between them. The CDR3 protein is CASGPRPVSGNTIYF. The CDR3 region has the DNA TGTGCCAGTGGGCCCCGACCGGTCTCTGGAAACACCATATATTTT.

The chain links TRBV28 to TRBJ1-5; D might be TRBD1 (5 bases). The CDR3 has 12 amino acids. Between the trimmed V and J ends, which lost 6 bases and 7 bases, there was a span of 10 bases. The germline CDR1 and CDR2 sequences are MDHEN and SYDVKM. The CDR3 sequence: CASRLGGQPQHF. The CDR3 DNA reads TGTGCCAGCAGGCTGGGGGGGCAGCCCCAGCATTTT.

The gene calls are TRBV11-2 and TRBJ2-7; unclear D gene. The germline CDR1 and CDR2 sequences are SGHAT and FQNNGV. V was cut by 5 bases and J by 2 bases, with 10 bases left in between. CDR3 size: 13 residues. CDR3 sequence: CASSQTPAYEQYF. CDR3 in DNA: TGTGCCAGCAGCCAGACACCGGCCTACGAGCAGTACTTC.

The chain employs TRBV21-1 and TRBJ2-7; TRBD1 is taken as the D call from the table, unchecked against the DNA. TRBV21-1 is a known pseudogene. This CDR3 has 12 amino acids. The CDR3 DNA follows: TGTGCCGGCCGGACAGGAGACTACGAGCAGTACTTC. Its translation: CAGRTGDYEQYF.

The chain has TRBV27 and TRBJ2-5; 9 nucleotides match TRBD2. CDR1 is MNHEY, CDR2 SMNVEV, per germline (reference sequence). The CDR3 is made up of 15 amino acids. J was trimmed by 2 bases and V by 3 bases; bases with no gene match: 4. This CDR3 reads CASSFRLAGQETQYF. As DNA, the CDR3 is TGTGCCAGCAGTTTCAGGCTAGCGGGGCAAGAGACCCAGTACTTC.

The chain carries TRBV12-3 or TRBV12-4 and TRBJ2-7; D may be TRBD2 (7 bases). Deletions cut 1 base from V and 11 bases from J, with 12 bases between. The CDR3 runs to 12 residues. CDR3 residues: CASSLGGGVEYF. The CDR3 region has the DNA TGTGCCAGCAGTTTAGGCGGGGGCGTGGAGTACTTC.

The rearrangement joins TRBV7-8 to TRBJ1-3; D gene unclear. This CDR3 region has 13 residues. Germline V CDR1 and CDR2: SGHVS, FQNEAQ. V was shortened by 4 bases and J by 0 bases, with 4 bases between the two germline ends. The DNA for the CDR3 is TGTGCCAGCAGCTCTATCTCTGGAAACACCATATATTTT. This codes for CASSSISGNTIYF.

The chain links TRBV9 to TRBJ1-4; 7 bases agree with TRBD1. The CDR3 length is 14 residues. V lost 4 bases to trimming and J lost 7 bases; unmatched junction nucleotides: 7. Germline lookup yields CDR1 SGDLS and CDR2 YYNGEE. In DNA form, the CDR3 reads TGTGCCAGCAGCTCCACAGGGGTCGGTGAAAAACTGTTTTTT. It encodes CASSSTGVGEKLFF.

This clone has a single count. The genes are TRBV11-2 and TRBJ2-2; no clear D. Trimming took 1 base from V and 4 from J, leaving 13 bases between them. CDR3 length: 16 residues. CDR1 and CDR2 (germline): SGHAT, FQNNGV. The CDR3 region is CASSLGQIWLTGELFF. The CDR3 coding sequence is TGTGCCAGCAGCTTAGGACAAATTTGGCTCACCGGGGAGCTGTTTTTT.

This chain links TRBV19 with TRBJ1-1; TRBD1 aligns across 9 bases. V was clipped by 5 bases and J by 5 bases; unmatched bases: 9. Germline values: CDR1 LNHDA, CDR2 SQIVND (reference sequence). CDR3 length: 15 residues. The CDR3 DNA reads TGTGCCAGTAGTGCGGGACAGGGATGGGGAACTGAAGCTTTCTTT. Translating gives CASSAGQGWGTEAFF.